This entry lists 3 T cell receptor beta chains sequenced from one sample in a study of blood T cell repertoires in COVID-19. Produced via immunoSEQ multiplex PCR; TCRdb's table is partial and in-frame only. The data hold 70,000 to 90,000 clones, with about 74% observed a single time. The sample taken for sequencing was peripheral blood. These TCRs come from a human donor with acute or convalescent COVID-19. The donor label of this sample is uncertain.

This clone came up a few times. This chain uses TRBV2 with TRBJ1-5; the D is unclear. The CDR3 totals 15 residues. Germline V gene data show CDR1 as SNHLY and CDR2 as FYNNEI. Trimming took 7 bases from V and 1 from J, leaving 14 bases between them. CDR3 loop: CASKGSSGSNQPQHF. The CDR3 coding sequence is TGTGCCAGCAAGGGCAGTTCGGGGAGCAATCAGCCCCAGCATTTT.

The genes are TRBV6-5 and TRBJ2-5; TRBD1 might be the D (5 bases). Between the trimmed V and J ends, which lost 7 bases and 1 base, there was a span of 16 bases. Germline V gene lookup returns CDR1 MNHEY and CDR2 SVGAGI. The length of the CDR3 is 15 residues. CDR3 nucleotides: TGTGCCAGCACCTCAGGGATTCTGAGCCAAGAGACCCAGTACTTC. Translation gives CASTSGILSQETQYF.

CDR3 DNA: TGTGCCAGCAGTCTCGGGACAGGGGGAAATCAGCCCCAGCATTTT. Translating gives CASSLGTGGNQPQHF. The chain uses TRBV6-5 and TRBJ1-5, with 11 nucleotides matching TRBD1. With V trimmed by 5 bases and J by 4 bases, 4 bases remained unmatched. The V gene's germline CDR1 is MNHEY and CDR2 SVGAGI. The CDR3 runs 15 residues.